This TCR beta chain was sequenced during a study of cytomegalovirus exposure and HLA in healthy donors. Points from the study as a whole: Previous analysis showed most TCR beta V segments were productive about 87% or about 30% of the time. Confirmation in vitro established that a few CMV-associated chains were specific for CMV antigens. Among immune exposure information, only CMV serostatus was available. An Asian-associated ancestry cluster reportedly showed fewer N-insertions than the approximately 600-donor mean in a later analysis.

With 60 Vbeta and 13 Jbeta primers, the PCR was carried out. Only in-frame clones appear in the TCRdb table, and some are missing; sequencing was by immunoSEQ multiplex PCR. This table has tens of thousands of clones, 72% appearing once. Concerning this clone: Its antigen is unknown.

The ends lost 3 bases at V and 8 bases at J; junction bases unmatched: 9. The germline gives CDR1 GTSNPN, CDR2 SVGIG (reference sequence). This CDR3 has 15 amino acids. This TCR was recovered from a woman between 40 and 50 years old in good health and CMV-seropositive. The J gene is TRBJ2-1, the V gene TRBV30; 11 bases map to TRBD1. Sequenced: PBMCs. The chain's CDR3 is CAWRADRGLFYEQFF. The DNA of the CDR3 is TGTGCCTGGAGGGCGGACAGGGGGCTGTTTTATGAGCAGTTCTTC.